The 18 T cell receptor beta chains below were found in one sample sequenced in a study of PD-L1 blockade in urothelial cancer. Sequencing was performed with immunoSEQ multiplex PCR; in TCRdb, only in-frame clones are kept and a portion is missing. The table includes some 40,000 clones, approximately 84% detected once. The sample's time point: peripheral blood 6 weeks after treatment start. The sequencing here drew on PBMCs, taken around atezolizumab (anti-PD-L1) treatment. Source of these receptors: a man aged 35-49 years with urothelial cancer.

This clone has just a few counts. This CDR3 is CASRGQVGPQHF. The CDR3 DNA reads TGTGCCAGCAGGGGACAGGTCGGGCCCCAGCATTTT. The J gene is TRBJ1-5, the V gene TRBV7-6; 8 bases map to TRBD1. Germline V CDR1 and CDR2: SGHVS, FNYEAQ. The CDR3 has 12 residues. The V and J ends lost 6 bases and 9 bases, in that order; junction bases with no gene match: 4.

The chain couples TRBV25-1 to TRBJ2-1; a weak D match, TRBD1 (6 bases). The germline V gene has CDR1 MGHDK and CDR2 SYGVNS. V was shortened by 8 bases and J by 7 bases, with 18 bases between the two germline ends. This CDR3 contains 14 residues. The CDR3 here is CASRKTVGTNEQFF. In DNA form, the CDR3 reads TGTGCCAGCCGGAAGACGGTCGGGACAAATGAGCAGTTCTTC.

The chain uses TRBV4-2 and TRBJ1-2; 11 nucleotides line up with TRBD1. This CDR3 is 15 amino acids long. J lost 8 bases, V lost 2 bases, and 7 bases had no gene match. Germline CDR1 LGHNA, CDR2 YNFKEQ. CDR3 nucleotides: TGTGCCAGCAGCCAACCAGGACAGGGGGCTTTCGGCTACACCTTC. Translated, it gives CASSQPGQGAFGYTF.

The rearrangement uses TRBV15 and TRBJ1-5; 7 bases are shared with TRBD1. Trimming at V came to 6 bases and at J to 7 bases, leaving 9 bases not matched to a gene. The CDR3 loop spans 14 amino acids. Germline assignment: CDR1 LNHNV and CDR2 YYDKDF (reference sequence). The CDR3 reads CATSEQGWGQPQHF. DNA for the CDR3: TGTGCCACCAGTGAACAGGGGTGGGGCCAGCCCCAGCATTTT.

The chain carries TRBV5-1 and TRBJ1-1; D is perhaps TRBD1 (6 bases). Germline CDR1 reads SGHRS; CDR2 reads YFSETQ. V was pared by 1 base and J by 0 bases, with 7 bases between. The CDR3 loop spans 14 amino acids. The CDR3 DNA reads as TGCGCCAGCAGCTTGCGACAGGTGAACACTGAAGCTTTCTTT. Its protein product is CASSLRQVNTEAFF.

V is TRBV28 and J is TRBJ2-1, with TRBD2 matching 16 bases. Germline V CDR1 and CDR2: MDHEN, SYDVKM. The ends lost 5 bases at V and 2 bases at J; junction bases unmatched: 3. This CDR3 has 17 amino acids. CDR3 protein: CASSLGTSGRAYNEQFF. The CDR3 DNA reads TGTGCCAGCAGTCTTGGGACTAGCGGGAGGGCCTACAATGAGCAGTTCTTC.

The rearrangement uses TRBV28 and TRBJ1-3; 12 bases fit TRBD1. The germline V gene has CDR1 MDHEN and CDR2 SYDVKM. With 2 bases clipped from V and 0 bases from J, the junction kept 5 bases outside the gene matches. This CDR3 has 18 amino acids. CDR3 nucleotide sequence: TGTGCCAGCAGTTTAGGGACAGGGGGCTTGTACTCTGGAAACACCATATATTTT. It encodes CASSLGTGGLYSGNTIYF.

This clone was counted once. The chain employs TRBV9 and TRBJ1-1, with 11 positions matching TRBD1. CDR3 size: 16 residues. J gave up 0 bases and V 3 bases, and 4 bases lay outside the gene matches. Looked up from germline, CDR1 is SGDLS and CDR2 is YYNGEE. The CDR3 region is CASSAGTGGMNTEAFF. CDR3 nucleotide sequence: TGTGCCAGCAGCGCCGGGACAGGGGGTATGAACACTGAAGCTTTCTTT.

The chain uses TRBV25-1 and TRBJ2-1; unclear D gene. V lost 3 bases and J 6 bases, leaving 18 bases between the germline ends. There are 16 residues in the CDR3. Germline lookup yields CDR1 MGHDK and CDR2 SYGVNS. CDR3 DNA: TGTGCCAGCAGTGAGGAGCCTCTTAGACCGCGCAATGAGCAGTTCTTC. Translation gives CASSEEPLRPRNEQFF.

The rearrangement uses TRBV6-5 and TRBJ2-2; D perhaps matches TRBD2 (5 bases). V lost 6 bases and J 3 bases, leaving 11 bases between the germline ends. The CDR3 is made up of 14 amino acids. Germline lookup yields CDR1 MNHEY and CDR2 SVGAGI. CDR3 coding DNA: TGTGCCAGCAGGGCGGGCGCGTACACCGGGGAGCTGTTTTTT. Protein sequence: CASRAGAYTGELFF.

The chain is built from TRBV5-4 and TRBJ1-2, with D uncertain. Between the trimmed V and J ends, which lost 2 bases and 3 bases, there was a span of 14 bases. The germline CDR1 and CDR2 sequences are SGHNT and YYREEE (reference sequence). There are 15 residues in the CDR3. The CDR3 region has the DNA TGTGCCAGCAGCTTCAGTGCTCCCGAGGACTATGGCTACACCTTC. It yields the protein CASSFSAPEDYGYTF. The full variable domain, rest sourced from reference TRBV5-4 and TRBJ1-2, is ETGVTQSPTHLIKTRGQQVTLRCSSQSGHNTVSWYQQALGQGPQFIFQYYREEENGRGNFPPRFSGLQFPNYSSELNVNALELDDSALYLCASSFSAPEDYGYTFGSGTRLTVV.

The J gene is TRBJ1-1, the V gene TRBV14, with 8 bases identical to TRBD1. Trimming took 4 bases from V and 10 from J; bases not matched to a gene: 17. The length of the CDR3 is 16 residues. Germline V gene sequence: CDR1 SGHDN, CDR2 FVKESK. The CDR3 loop is CASSPEAGTGTSRAFF. As DNA, the CDR3 is TGTGCCAGCAGCCCCGAGGCCGGGACAGGCACTAGTCGAGCTTTCTTT.

The sample holds a few counts of this clone. This chain joins TRBV4-3 and TRBJ2-7, with D uncertain. CDR1 and CDR2 (germline): LGHNA, YSLEER. The CDR3 contains 15 residues. V gave up 0 bases and J gave up 0 bases, with 9 bases separating them. The CDR3 DNA reads TGCGCCAGCAGCCAAGAGGCGGCCAGCTCCTACGAGCAGTACTTC. It translates to CASSQEAASSYEQYF.

The chain joins TRBV5-1 to TRBJ2-7, with 9 bases fitting TRBD2. With 0 bases clipped from V and 2 bases from J, the junction kept 3 bases outside the gene matches. Germline values: CDR1 SGHRS, CDR2 YFSETQ. The CDR3 is 15 residues long. The CDR3 DNA reads as TGCGCCAGCAGCTTGGGGCTAGCGGGAACCTACGAGCAGTACTTC. The encoded protein is CASSLGLAGTYEQYF.

This chain links TRBV29-1 with TRBJ2-3, with no clear D. The CDR3 has 12 amino acids. CDR1 SQVTM and CDR2 ANQGSEA come from the germline V gene. The chain's CDR3 is CITTQGTDTQYF. The DNA of the CDR3 is TGCATCACCACCCAGGGCACAGATACGCAGTATTTT.

The gene calls are TRBV18 and TRBJ2-6, with D perhaps TRBD2 (6 bases). The V gene's germline CDR1 is KGHSH and CDR2 LQKENI. This CDR3 is built from 14 residues. Trimming removed 6 bases at V and 2 bases at J, with 8 bases between. CDR3 DNA: TGTGCCAGCTCTACTAGCACTGGGGCCAACGTCCTGACTTTC. Residues: CASSTSTGANVLTF.

CDR3 DNA: TGTGCCACCAGCAGAGGGGCCCGGGACAACGGAAACACCATATATTTT. Translating it yields CATSRGARDNGNTIYF. The V gene is TRBV15, the J gene TRBJ1-3, with a weak D call TRBD1 (6 bases). The CDR3 runs to 16 residues. The germline CDR1 and CDR2 sequences are LNHNV and YYDKDF (reference sequence). Between the trimmed V and J ends, which lost 1 base and 4 bases, there was a span of 14 bases.

The CDR3 DNA follows: TGTGCCAGCAGCGTAGAGGGGCTAGCGGTGGGCACAGATACGCAGTATTTT. Its translation: CASSVEGLAVGTDTQYF. V and J are TRBV9 and TRBJ2-3; TRBD2 agrees at 7 bases. The CDR3 has 17 amino acids. Germline trimming cut 0 bases from V and 1 base from J; bases unmatched to any gene: 8. Germline V gene data show CDR1 as SGDLS and CDR2 as YYNGEE.